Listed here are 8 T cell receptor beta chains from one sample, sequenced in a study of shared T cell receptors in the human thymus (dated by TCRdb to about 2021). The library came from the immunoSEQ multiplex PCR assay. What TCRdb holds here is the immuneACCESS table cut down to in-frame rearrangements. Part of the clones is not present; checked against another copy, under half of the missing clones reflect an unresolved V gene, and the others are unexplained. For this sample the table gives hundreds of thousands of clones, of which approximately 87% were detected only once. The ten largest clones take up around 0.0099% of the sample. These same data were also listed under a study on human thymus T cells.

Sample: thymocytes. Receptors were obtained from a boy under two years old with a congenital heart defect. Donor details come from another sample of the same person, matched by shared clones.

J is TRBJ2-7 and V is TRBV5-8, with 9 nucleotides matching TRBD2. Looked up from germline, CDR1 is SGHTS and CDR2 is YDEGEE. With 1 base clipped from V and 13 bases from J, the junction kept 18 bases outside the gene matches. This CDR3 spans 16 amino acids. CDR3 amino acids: CASSLNNGGTELAGYF. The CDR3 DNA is TGTGCCAGCAGCTTGAATAACGGGGGGACCGAACTAGCGGGTTACTTC. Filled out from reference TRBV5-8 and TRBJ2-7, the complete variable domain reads EAGVTQSPTHLIKTRGQQATLRCSPISGHTSVYWYQQALGLGLQFLLWYDEGEERNRGNFPPRFSGRQFPNYSSELNVNALELEDSALYLCASSLNNGGTELAGYFGPGTRLTVT.

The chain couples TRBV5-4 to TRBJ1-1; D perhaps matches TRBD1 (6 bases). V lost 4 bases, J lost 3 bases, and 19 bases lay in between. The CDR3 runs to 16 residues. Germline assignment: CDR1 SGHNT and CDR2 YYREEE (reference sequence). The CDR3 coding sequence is TGTGCCAGCAGCACCCAGGCGGGGGCGTCGGACACTGAAGCTTTCTTT. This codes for CASSTQAGASDTEAFF.

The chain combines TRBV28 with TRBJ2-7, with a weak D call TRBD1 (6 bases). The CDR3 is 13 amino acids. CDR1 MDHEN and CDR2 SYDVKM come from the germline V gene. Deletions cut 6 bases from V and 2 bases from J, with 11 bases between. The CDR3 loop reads CASRTTGTYEQYF. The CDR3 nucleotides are TGTGCCAGCAGAACGACAGGAACCTACGAGCAGTACTTC.

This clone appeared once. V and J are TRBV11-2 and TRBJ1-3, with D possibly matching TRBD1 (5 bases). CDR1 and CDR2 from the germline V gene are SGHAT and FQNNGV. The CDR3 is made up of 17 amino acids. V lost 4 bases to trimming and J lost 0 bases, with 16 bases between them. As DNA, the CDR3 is TGTGCCAGCAGCTCCGACAGTACACCCCACTCTGGAAACACCATATATTTT. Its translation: CASSSDSTPHSGNTIYF.

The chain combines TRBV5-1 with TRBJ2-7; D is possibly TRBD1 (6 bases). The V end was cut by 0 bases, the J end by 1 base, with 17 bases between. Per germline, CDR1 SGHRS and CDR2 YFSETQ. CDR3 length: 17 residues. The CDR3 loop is CASSLVEDRALSYEQYF. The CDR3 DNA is TGCGCCAGCAGCTTGGTCGAGGACAGAGCTTTATCCTACGAGCAGTACTTC.

The CDR3 loop reads CASSPRPGTSGRSGPYF. CDR3 sequence (DNA): TGTGCCAGCAGCCCCCGCCCGGGGACTAGCGGGAGGTCGGGGCCGTATTTT. The chain uses TRBV7-2 and TRBJ2-3, with TRBD2 identical over 15 bases. CDR3 length equals 17 residues. Trimming cost V 5 bases and J 14 bases; bases outside gene matches: 17. The V gene's germline CDR1 is SGHTA and CDR2 FQGNSA.

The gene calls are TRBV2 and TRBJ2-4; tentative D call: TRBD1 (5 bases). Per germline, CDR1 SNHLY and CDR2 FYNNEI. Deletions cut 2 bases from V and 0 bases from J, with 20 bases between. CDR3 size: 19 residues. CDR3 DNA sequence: TGTGCCAGCAGTGAAAAGGCCCTGGGGCGCCGGGTAGCCAAAAACATTCAGTACTTC. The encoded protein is CASSEKALGRRVAKNIQYF.

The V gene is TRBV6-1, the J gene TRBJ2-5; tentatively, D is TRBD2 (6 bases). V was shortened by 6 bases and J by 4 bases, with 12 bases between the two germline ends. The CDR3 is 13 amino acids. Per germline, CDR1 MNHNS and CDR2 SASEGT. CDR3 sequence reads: CASSTLEGETQYF. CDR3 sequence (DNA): TGTGCCAGCAGCACTTTGGAGGGAGAGACCCAGTACTTC.